Here is one T cell receptor (beta chain) with its context. The data were taken from a study of blood T cell repertoires in COVID-19. CDR3 length equals 16 residues. V shed 0 bases and J 6 bases; nucleotides not matched to a gene: 9. Germline V gene data show CDR1 as GTSNPN and CDR2 as SVGIG (reference sequence). The assay was immunoSEQ multiplex PCR, and TCRdb's table has in-frame clones only and misses some. Seen here are approximately 290,000 clones, 70% to 90% observed once, and the top ten hold roughly 4%. Sample: PBMCs or T cells enriched from blood (not recorded which). This sequence was found in a young woman who had recovered from COVID-19. The chain employs TRBV30 and TRBJ1-5; 9 bases fit TRBD1. In DNA form, the CDR3 reads TGTGCCTGGAGTGTCCCCGGGACAGGGTTGGGTCAGCCCCAGCATTTT. Protein sequence: CAWSVPGTGLGQPQHF.